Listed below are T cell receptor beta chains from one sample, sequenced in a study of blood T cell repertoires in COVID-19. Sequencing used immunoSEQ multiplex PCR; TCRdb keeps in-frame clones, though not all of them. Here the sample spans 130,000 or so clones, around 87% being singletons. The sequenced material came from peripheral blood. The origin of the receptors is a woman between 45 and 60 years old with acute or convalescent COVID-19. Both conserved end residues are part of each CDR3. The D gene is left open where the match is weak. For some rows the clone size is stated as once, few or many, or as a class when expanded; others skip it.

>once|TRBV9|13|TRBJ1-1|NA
CASSPQMDTEAFF
TGTGCCAGCAGCCCCCAGATGGACACTGAAGCTTTCTTT
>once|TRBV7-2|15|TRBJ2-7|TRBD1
CASSFPGQGTREQYF
TGTGCCAGCAGCTTTCCGGGACAGGGGACGCGGGAGCAGTACTTC
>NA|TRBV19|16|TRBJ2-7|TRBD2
CASRETGGHLPYEQYF
TGTGCCAGTAGGGAGACGGGGGGGCATTTGCCCTACGAGCAGTACTTC
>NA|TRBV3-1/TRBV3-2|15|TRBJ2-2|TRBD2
CASSQASGGAGELFF
TGTGCCAGCAGCCAAGCTAGCGGGGGGGCCGGGGAGCTGTTTTTT
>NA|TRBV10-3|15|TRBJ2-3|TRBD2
CAISERAGATDTQYF
TGTGCCATCAGTGAGAGGGCGGGAGCAACAGATACGCAGTATTTT
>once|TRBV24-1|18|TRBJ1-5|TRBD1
CATSDGTGGPFGNQPQHF
TGTGCCACCAGTGATGGGACAGGGGGCCCTTTTGGCAATCAGCCCCAGCATTTT
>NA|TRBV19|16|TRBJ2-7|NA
CASSMAPGRGYYEQYF
TGTGCCAGTAGTATGGCTCCTGGCAGGGGTTACTACGAGCAGTACTTC
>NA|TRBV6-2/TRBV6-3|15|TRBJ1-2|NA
CASSQDRMGDYGYTF
TGTGCCAGCAGTCAAGACAGGATGGGCGACTATGGCTACACCTTC
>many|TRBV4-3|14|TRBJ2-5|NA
CASSQGLVEETQYF
TGCGCCAGCAGCCAAGGGTTGGTAGAAGAGACCCAGTACTTC
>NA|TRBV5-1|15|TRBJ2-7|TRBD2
CASSTSSGSVYEQYF
TGCGCCAGCAGCACATCTAGCGGGAGCGTTTACGAGCAGTACTTC
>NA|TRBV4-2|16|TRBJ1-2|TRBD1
CASSQDRQGASDGYTF
TGTGCCAGCAGCCAAGATAGGCAGGGGGCGTCCGATGGCTACACCTTC
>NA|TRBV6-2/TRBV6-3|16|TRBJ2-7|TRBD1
CASSYLRDRGAYEQYF
TGTGCCAGCAGTTACCTACGGGACAGGGGCGCCTACGAGCAGTACTTC
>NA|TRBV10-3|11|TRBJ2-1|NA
CAIMKRDEQFF
TGTGCCATAATGAAACGGGATGAGCAGTTCTTC
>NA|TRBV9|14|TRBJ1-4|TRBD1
CASSSTGGGEKLFF
TGTGCCAGCAGCTCGACAGGGGGTGGCGAAAAACTGTTTTTT
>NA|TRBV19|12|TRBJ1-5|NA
CASRVFGQPQHF
TGTGCCAGTAGGGTGTTCGGTCAGCCCCAGCATTTT
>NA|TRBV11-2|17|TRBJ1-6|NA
CASSLGQQGLYNSPLHF
TGTGCCAGCAGCTTAGGCCAACAGGGCCTCTATAATTCACCCCTCCACTTT
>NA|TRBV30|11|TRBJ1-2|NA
CAWSVAYGYTF
TGTGCCTGGAGTGTAGCCTATGGCTACACCTTC
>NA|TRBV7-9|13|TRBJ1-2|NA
CASSQQGFYGYTF
TGTGCCAGCAGCCAACAGGGATTCTATGGCTACACCTTC
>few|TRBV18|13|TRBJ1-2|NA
CASSPPIVDGYTF
TGTGCCAGCTCACCACCCATTGTTGATGGCTACACCTTC
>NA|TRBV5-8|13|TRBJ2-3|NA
CASSPSGADTQYF
TGTGCCAGCAGCCCGTCCGGGGCAGATACGCAGTATTTT
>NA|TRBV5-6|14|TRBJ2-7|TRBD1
CASSVGQTFYEQYF
TGTGCCAGCAGCGTGGGACAGACGTTTTACGAGCAGTACTTC
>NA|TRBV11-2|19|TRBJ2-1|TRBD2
CASSLDSRLAGGLNNEQFF
TGTGCCAGCAGCTTAGATAGCCGACTAGCGGGAGGTTTAAACAATGAGCAGTTCTTC